Below, 29 T cell receptor beta chains from the same sample are listed, as sequenced in a study of OX40 agonist ivuxolimab in advanced cancers. The repertoire was sequenced with immunoSEQ multiplex PCR; TCRdb's copy has only in-frame clones and lacks some. This sample has 50,000 or so clones, with 65% to 90% found just once. The sample was CD4+ or CD8+ T cells sorted from blood, taken in a trial of the OX40 agonist ivuxolimab. The receptors stem from an adult with an advanced solid tumor such as melanoma, head and neck, liver or kidney cancer.

This chain connects TRBV28 to TRBJ2-7; the match to TRBD2 covers 11 bases. The CDR3 has 16 residues. V was pared by 6 bases and J by 2 bases, with 9 bases of the junction left unmatched. CDR1 MDHEN and CDR2 SYDVKM come from the germline V gene. The CDR3 loop is CASSLPSGGLPYEQYF. CDR3 nucleotide sequence: TGTGCCAGCAGCCTCCCTAGCGGGGGGCTCCCCTACGAGCAGTACTTC.

The J gene is TRBJ2-3, the V gene TRBV4-1; possible D gene TRBD2, 5 bases. Germline-derived CDR1 and CDR2 are MGHRA and YSYEKL. The CDR3 runs to 16 residues. V was cut by 0 bases and J by 3 bases, with 13 bases left in between. CDR3 sequence reads: CASSQEGITRTDTQYF. The CDR3, as DNA: TGCGCCAGCAGCCAAGAAGGTATAACTAGAACAGATACGCAGTATTTT.

The table lists this clone with a few counts. The V call is TRBV19, the J call TRBJ2-7, with D maybe TRBD2 (7 bases). V dropped 3 bases and J dropped 3 bases, with 15 bases sitting between them. Germline assignment: CDR1 LNHDA and CDR2 SQIVND (reference sequence). CDR3 length: 15 residues. The CDR3 DNA sequence: TGTGCCAGTAGTATGAACAGGGAGGGAAGCTACGAGCAGTACTTC. It codes for CASSMNREGSYEQYF.

V is TRBV6-6 and J is TRBJ2-7; 12 bases align to TRBD2. Trimming removed 7 bases from V and 2 bases from J; junction bases left unmatched: 6. The CDR3 contains 15 residues. Germline CDR1 and CDR2: MNHNY and SVGAGI (reference sequence). The CDR3 nucleotides read TGTGCCAGCACCTCAACTAGCGGGGGGACCTACGAGCAGTACTTC. It specifies CASTSTSGGTYEQYF.

The rearrangement links TRBV5-6 to TRBJ2-5; possible D gene TRBD2, 5 bases. Trimming took 1 base from V and 5 from J, leaving 12 bases between them. Germline V gene sequence: CDR1 SGHDT, CDR2 YYEEEE. CDR3 length: 14 amino acids. The CDR3 DNA sequence: TGTGCCAGCAGCTTGTATCGGGGTGCGGAGACCCAGTACTTC. Its translation: CASSLYRGAETQYF. Combining the CDR3 with reference TRBV5-6 and TRBJ2-5 gives the whole variable domain DAGVTQSPTHLIKTRGQQVTLRCSPKSGHDTVSWYQQALGQGPQFIFQYYEEEERQRGNFPDRFSGHQFPNYSSELNVNALLLGDSALYLCASSLYRGAETQYFGPGTRLLVL.

This chain joins TRBV5-4 and TRBJ1-2, with 9 bases identical to TRBD1. The J segment lost 6 bases and the V segment lost 4 bases, leaving 7 bases of the junction unmatched. The CDR3 covers 14 residues. Germline lookup yields CDR1 SGHNT and CDR2 YYREEE (reference sequence). CDR3 nucleotide sequence: TGTGCCAGCAGCCCGGACAGGGGCGGAAATGGCTACACCTTC. Its translation is CASSPDRGGNGYTF. Based on the CDR3 plus reference TRBV5-4 and TRBJ1-2, the full variable domain is ETGVTQSPTHLIKTRGQQVTLRCSSQSGHNTVSWYQQALGQGPQFIFQYYREEENGRGNFPPRFSGLQFPNYSSELNVNALELDDSALYLCASSPDRGGNGYTFGSGTRLTVV.

This chain connects TRBV5-1 to TRBJ2-7; D tentatively reads TRBD1 or TRBD2 (5 bases each). With 4 bases removed from V and 5 bases from J, the gap between germline ends came to 19 bases. CDR3 length: 15 amino acids. The germline CDR1 and CDR2 sequences are SGHRS and YFSETQ. This CDR3 reads CASSHHHGAANEQYF. The CDR3 bases are TGCGCCAGCAGCCATCACCACGGGGCGGCTAACGAGCAGTACTTC.

The chain recombines TRBV7-8 with TRBJ1-1; D is perhaps TRBD1 (6 bases). V lost 2 bases and J 5 bases, leaving 12 bases between the germline ends. CDR1 SGHVS and CDR2 FQNEAQ come from the germline V gene. The CDR3 runs to 14 residues. CDR3 amino acids: CASSLRGRVTEAFF. The CDR3 DNA follows: TGTGCCAGCAGCTTACGGGGGCGAGTAACTGAAGCTTTCTTT.

The chain combines TRBV7-9 with TRBJ2-1, with 9 bases lining up with TRBD2. V lost 3 bases to trimming and J lost 4 bases; unmatched junction nucleotides: 4. This CDR3 has 15 amino acids. The germline V gene has CDR1 SEHNR and CDR2 FQNEAQ (reference sequence). CDR3 amino acids: CASSLRLAEYNEQFF. CDR3 DNA: TGTGCCAGCAGCTTGAGACTAGCGGAATACAATGAGCAGTTCTTC.

The CDR3 DNA reads as TGTGCCAGCAGTGAGGGACTGCAGGGCAGGGAGCCCCAGCATTTT. It codes for CASSEGLQGREPQHF. The gene calls are TRBV6-1 and TRBJ1-5; perhaps TRBD1 as D (5 bases). Trimming stripped 3 bases from V and 8 bases from J, with 17 bases between. Germline V lookup: CDR1 MNHNS, CDR2 SASEGT. This CDR3 has 15 amino acids.

This sequence joins TRBV7-9 and TRBJ2-7; D may be TRBD2 (6 bases). The CDR3 is made up of 15 amino acids. Germline V gene sequence: CDR1 SEHNR, CDR2 FQNEAQ (reference sequence). Between the trimmed V and J ends, which lost 1 base and 1 base, there was a span of 11 bases. CDR3 sequence reads: CASSLGDWKSYEQYF. CDR3 bases: TGTGCCAGCAGCTTAGGGGACTGGAAATCCTACGAGCAGTACTTC.

The J gene is TRBJ1-1, the V gene TRBV25-1, with 8 bases aligning to TRBD1. The CDR3 covers 14 residues. CDR1 MGHDK and CDR2 SYGVNS come from the germline V gene. With 6 bases clipped from V and 1 base from J, the junction kept 4 bases outside the gene matches. CDR3 protein: CASREQGGNTEAFF. The CDR3, as DNA: TGTGCCAGCAGGGAACAGGGGGGGAACACTGAAGCTTTCTTT.

This clone was detected only a few times. The J gene is TRBJ1-5, the V gene TRBV30; D perhaps matches TRBD1 (6 bases). The CDR3 has 13 amino acids. The V and J ends lost 1 base and 4 bases respectively, with 8 bases between them. Per the germline V gene, CDR1 is GTSNPN and CDR2 is SVGIG (reference sequence). This CDR3 reads CAWSAQGNQPQHF. The CDR3 DNA reads TGTGCCTGGAGTGCACAGGGAAATCAGCCCCAGCATTTT.

The chain carries TRBV11-2 and TRBJ2-3; 12 positions agree with TRBD2. Germline V lookup: CDR1 SGHAT, CDR2 FQNNGV. CDR3 length: 17 residues. Trimming at V came to 6 bases and at J to 5 bases, leaving 12 bases not matched to a gene. For the CDR3, the DNA is TGTGCCAGCAGTGGAGAGACTAGCGGGGGATTTGGAGATACGCAGTATTTT. Protein: CASSGETSGGFGDTQYF.

V and J are TRBV29-1 and TRBJ1-2; maybe TRBD1 (5 bases). Trimming removed 4 bases from V and 7 bases from J, with 13 bases in between. CDR3 length equals 12 residues. Germline V gene sequence: CDR1 SQVTM, CDR2 ANQGSEA. The CDR3 sequence: CSVVSGGSGYTF. As DNA, the CDR3 is TGCAGCGTTGTATCTGGGGGTTCTGGCTACACCTTC.

The V gene is TRBV11-2, the J gene TRBJ2-3; D not resolved. The V gene's germline CDR1 is SGHAT and CDR2 FQNNGV. This CDR3 has 13 amino acids. Trimming shortened V by 3 bases and J by 2 bases, and 6 bases separated the two germline ends. CDR3 sequence reads: CASSLGYTDTQYF. The CDR3 DNA sequence: TGTGCCAGCAGCTTGGGTTACACAGATACGCAGTATTTT.

The CDR3 sequence is CATSRDKGGDYGYTF. CDR3 in DNA: TGTGCCACCAGCAGAGATAAGGGAGGGGACTATGGCTACACCTTC. V gene TRBV15 combines with J gene TRBJ1-2; tentative D call: TRBD1 (5 bases). The germline V and J ends were trimmed by 0 bases and 3 bases, with 11 bases remaining between them. The germline gives CDR1 LNHNV, CDR2 YYDKDF (reference sequence). The CDR3 contains 15 residues. The full variable domain, rest sourced from reference TRBV15 and TRBJ1-2, is DAMVIQNPRYQVTQFGKPVTLSCSQTLNHNVMYWYQQKSSQAPKLLFHYYDKDFNNEADTPDNFQSRRPNTSFCFLDIRSPGLGDTAMYLCATSRDKGGDYGYTFGSGTRLTVV.

The genes are TRBV7-9 and TRBJ2-2, with D unclear. The CDR3 consists of 15 residues. Germline V CDR1 and CDR2: SEHNR, FQNEAQ (reference sequence). Trimming took 1 base from V and 6 from J, leaving 12 bases between them. The CDR3 sequence is CASSLGGSGSGELFF. The CDR3 bases are TGTGCCAGCAGCTTAGGTGGTAGTGGTTCCGGGGAGCTGTTTTTT.

The chain uses TRBV6-1 and TRBJ2-3, with D possibly being TRBD2 (7 bases). Germline lookup yields CDR1 MNHNS and CDR2 SASEGT. The CDR3 runs to 15 residues. V dropped 4 bases and J dropped 6 bases, with 17 bases sitting between them. This CDR3 is CASSAGGGARDTQYF. The CDR3 coding sequence is TGTGCCAGCAGTGCCGGTGGGGGGGCAAGGGATACGCAGTATTTT.

The V call is TRBV28, the J call TRBJ2-1; no definite D call. The V gene's germline CDR1 is MDHEN and CDR2 SYDVKM. V lost 6 bases to trimming and J lost 7 bases, with 19 bases between them. The length of the CDR3 is 15 residues. CDR3: CASRSRDLGRNEQFF. The DNA of the CDR3 is TGTGCCAGCAGGTCAAGAGATTTAGGTAGGAATGAGCAGTTCTTC.

This clone was seen a few times. CDR3 loop: CASSSTGTGVNNEQFF. In nucleotides, the CDR3 is TGTGCCAGCAGTTCCACCGGGACAGGGGTTAACAATGAGCAGTTCTTC. This chain uses TRBV6-5 with TRBJ2-1; 10 positions match TRBD1. The V gene's germline CDR1 is MNHEY and CDR2 SVGAGI. The CDR3 totals 16 residues. The ends lost 4 bases at V and 5 bases at J; junction bases unmatched: 8.

This clone came up once. This chain uses TRBV5-1 with TRBJ1-3, with 9 bases identical to TRBD1. V lost 0 bases to trimming and J lost 2 bases; unmatched junction nucleotides: 0. This CDR3 spans 15 amino acids. Germline V gene sequence: CDR1 SGHRS, CDR2 YFSETQ. This CDR3 reads CASSLGQGAGNTIYF. In DNA form, the CDR3 reads TGCGCCAGCAGCTTGGGACAGGGGGCTGGAAACACCATATATTTT.

The chain is built from TRBV15 and TRBJ2-5; a weak D match, TRBD2 (6 bases). From germline, CDR1 is LNHNV and CDR2 YYDKDF (reference sequence). Deletions cut 6 bases from V and 3 bases from J, with 14 bases between. The CDR3 contains 14 residues. CDR3 protein: CATRGLLGEETQYF. The CDR3 DNA is TGTGCCACCAGGGGACTCCTAGGGGAAGAGACCCAGTACTTC.

This CDR3 reads CARTFKGTGGLPSYEQYF. The CDR3 DNA sequence: TGTGCCAGGACTTTTAAAGGGACAGGGGGCCTCCCCTCCTACGAGCAGTACTTC. V is TRBV6-4 and J is TRBJ2-7; TRBD1 matches at 12 bases. Trimming cost V 9 bases and J 0 bases; bases outside gene matches: 15. The CDR3 runs 18 residues. Germline CDR1 is MRHNA and CDR2 is SNTAGT.

The chain uses TRBV7-2 and TRBJ2-2, with a tentative D call TRBD2 (5 bases). V lost 5 bases, J lost 0 bases, and 10 bases lay in between. From germline, CDR1 is SGHTA and CDR2 FQGNSA. This CDR3 region has 15 residues. CDR3 protein: CASSLLLANTGELFF. The CDR3 region has the DNA TGTGCCAGCAGCCTCCTACTAGCGAACACCGGGGAGCTGTTTTTT.

The chain links TRBV5-1 to TRBJ1-1; tentative D call: TRBD1 (6 bases). CDR1 is SGHRS and CDR2 is YFSETQ in the germline V gene. V was clipped by 3 bases and J by 2 bases, with 14 bases between them. This CDR3 has 15 amino acids. The CDR3 spells CASSSGGGGNTEAFF. The CDR3 nucleotides are TGCGCCAGCAGCTCCGGAGGGGGGGGTAACACTGAAGCTTTCTTT.

This chain links TRBV9 with TRBJ2-2; 8 nucleotides line up with TRBD2. V dropped 0 bases and J dropped 3; count of bases not matched to a gene: 7. In germline, CDR1 is SGDLS, CDR2 YYNGEE. This CDR3 contains 17 residues. The CDR3 protein is CASSVDGAGADTGELFF. In nucleotides, the CDR3 is TGTGCCAGCAGCGTAGACGGAGCGGGGGCCGACACCGGGGAGCTGTTTTTT.

This clone was found once. V is TRBV11-3 and J is TRBJ2-6; D not resolved. V was shortened by 3 bases and J by 0 bases, with 6 bases between the two germline ends. The CDR3 spans 15 residues. CDR1 and CDR2 from the germline V gene are SGHNT and YENEEA. CDR3 sequence (DNA): TGTGCCAGCAGCTTTACGTGCTCTGGGGCCAACGTCCTGACTTTC. This sequence encodes CASSFTCSGANVLTF. Using reference TRBV11-3 and TRBJ2-6 for the parts outside the CDR3, the full variable domain is EAGVVQSPRYKIIEKKQPVAFWCNPISGHNTLYWYLQNLGQGPELLIRYENEEAVDDSQLPKDRFSAERLKGVDSTLKIQPAELGDSAVYLCASSFTCSGANVLTFGAGSRLTVL.

This clone appeared a single time. V is TRBV5-1 and J is TRBJ1-4; 12 bases are a match to TRBD1. Trimming took 4 bases from V and 8 from J; bases not matched to a gene: 12. CDR1 is SGHRS, CDR2 YFSETQ, per germline. The CDR3 totals 17 residues. The CDR3 loop reads CASSPGQGARRREKLFF. The DNA of the CDR3 is TGCGCCAGCAGCCCGGGACAGGGGGCGAGAAGGAGGGAAAAACTGTTTTTT.